These 18 T cell receptor beta chains came from one sample sequenced in a study of technical replicates of blood from a handful of donors. Only in-frame clones appear in the TCRdb table, and some are missing; sequencing was by immunoSEQ multiplex PCR. The profile shows fewer than 85,000 clones, 90% of them singletons. What was sequenced was PBMCs. The receptors here all came from a human donor in good health. Some clones in this sample may be carry-over from other donors' samples.

This chain connects TRBV7-2 to TRBJ2-7; 7 nucleotides align to TRBD1. The CDR3 has 15 residues. Looked up from germline, CDR1 is SGHTA and CDR2 is FQGNSA. Trimming removed 1 base from V and 2 bases from J; junction bases left unmatched: 5. Here the CDR3 reads CASSLEGTEPYEQYF. CDR3 DNA sequence: TGTGCCAGCAGCTTAGAAGGGACAGAACCCTACGAGCAGTACTTC.

The genes are TRBV11-2 and TRBJ2-7; tentatively, D is TRBD1 (5 bases). This CDR3 comprises 14 residues. In germline, CDR1 is SGHAT, CDR2 FQNNGV. V was shortened by 4 bases and J by 1 base, with 11 bases between the two germline ends. CDR3 sequence: CASSSGWGSYEQYF. CDR3 DNA sequence: TGTGCCAGCAGCTCAGGGTGGGGTTCCTACGAGCAGTACTTC.

The genes are TRBV5-8 and TRBJ1-1, with D possibly TRBD1 on 5 matching bases. The CDR3 sequence is 14 residues long. V lost 5 bases and J lost 7, with 18 bases in between. The germline CDR1 and CDR2 sequences are SGHTS and YDEGEE. The CDR3 DNA reads as TGTGCCAGCAGACAAGGACCAGGGAGGGGTGAAGCTTTCTTT. It is translated as CASRQGPGRGEAFF. Combining the CDR3 with reference TRBV5-8 and TRBJ1-1 gives the whole variable domain EAGVTQSPTHLIKTRGQQATLRCSPISGHTSVYWYQQALGLGLQFLLWYDEGEERNRGNFPPRFSGRQFPNYSSELNVNALELEDSALYLCASRQGPGRGEAFFGQGTRLTVV.

This chain uses TRBV5-5 with TRBJ2-1, with 11 bases identical to TRBD2. CDR1 is SGHKS and CDR2 is YYEKEE in the germline V gene (reference sequence). Germline trimming cut 2 bases from V and 10 bases from J; bases unmatched to any gene: 11. This CDR3 spans 16 amino acids. CDR3 bases: TGTGCCAGCAGCTTCTGGGGGACTAGCGGAAGTGGGGAGCAGTTCTTC. This codes for CASSFWGTSGSGEQFF.

The rearrangement uses TRBV25-1 and TRBJ2-1; 10 bases fit TRBD2. CDR3 size: 14 residues. Germline V gene sequence: CDR1 MGHDK, CDR2 SYGVNS. V shed 8 bases and J 7 bases; nucleotides not matched to a gene: 8. The CDR3 region is CASAHSGRANEQFF. In DNA, the CDR3 is TGTGCCAGCGCCCACAGCGGGAGGGCGAATGAGCAGTTCTTC.

This clone appeared once. J is TRBJ2-3 and V is TRBV2; TRBD2 matches 11 bases. The CDR3 is 14 amino acids. Germline V gene lookup returns CDR1 SNHLY and CDR2 FYNNEI. V lost 9 bases, J lost 6 bases, and 8 bases stayed unmatched. In DNA form, the CDR3 reads TGTGCCAGTCAACTAGCGGGAGTTGGGGATACGCAGTATTTT. Protein: CASQLAGVGDTQYF.

The V call is TRBV5-1, the J call TRBJ2-7; maybe TRBD2 (7 bases). V lost 0 bases and J lost 7, with 23 bases in between. Per the germline V gene, CDR1 is SGHRS and CDR2 is YFSETQ. The CDR3 contains 17 residues. In DNA form, the CDR3 reads TGCGCCAGCAGCTTGGGTGGCGGGAGACCAGGGGTAAGGGAGCAGTACTTC. Amino acids: CASSLGGGRPGVREQYF.

The CDR3, as DNA: TGCACCAGCAGCGGGATTAACGGACTAGCGGGAGACGAGCAGTTCTTC. As protein: CTSSGINGLAGDEQFF. V and J are TRBV1 and TRBJ2-1; TRBD2 is taken as the D call from the table, unchecked against the DNA. TRBV1 is a known pseudogene. CDR3 length equals 16 residues.

The V gene is TRBV9, the J gene TRBJ1-1; maybe TRBD1 (5 bases). CDR1 is SGDLS, CDR2 YYNGEE, per germline. The V gene lost 0 bases and the J gene lost 0 bases, with 9 bases spanning the gap. This CDR3 region has 15 residues. The CDR3 region has the DNA TGTGCCAGCAGCGTAGGGGGCCCCTTGAACACTGAAGCTTTCTTT. It is translated as CASSVGGPLNTEAFF. The whole variable domain, remainder taken from reference TRBV9 and TRBJ1-1, is DSGVTQTPKHLITATGQRVTLRCSPRSGDLSVYWYQQSLDQGLQFLIQYYNGEERAKGNILERFSAQQFPDLHSELNLSSLELGDSALYFCASSVGGPLNTEAFFGQGTRLTVV.

This CDR3 is CATAGQIRNSDTQYF. CDR3 nucleotides: TGTGCCACCGCGGGCCAGATCCGTAACTCCGATACGCAGTATTTT. The chain joins TRBV27 to TRBJ2-3; a possible D gene is TRBD2 (5 bases). Germline loops: CDR1 MNHEY, CDR2 SMNVEV (reference sequence). This CDR3 spans 15 amino acids. V was trimmed by 10 bases and J by 6 bases, leaving 23 bases between them.

The rearrangement uses TRBV7-9 and TRBJ2-1; D unresolved. Germline CDR1 reads SEHNR; CDR2 reads FQNEAQ (reference sequence). This CDR3 has 13 residues. With 2 bases removed from V and 5 bases from J, the gap between germline ends came to 7 bases. The CDR3 protein is CASSLSRNNEQFF. For the CDR3, the DNA is TGTGCCAGCAGCTTATCTAGAAACAATGAGCAGTTCTTC.

The chain couples TRBV5-1 to TRBJ2-7; the match to TRBD2 covers 10 bases. J was trimmed by 4 bases and V by 0 bases; bases with no gene match: 7. Germline V gives CDR1 SGHRS, CDR2 YFSETQ. CDR3 size: 16 residues. The CDR3 sequence is CASSLGLAGAGYEQYF. CDR3 nucleotide sequence: TGCGCCAGCAGCTTGGGCCTAGCGGGGGCTGGGTACGAGCAGTACTTC.

The V call is TRBV2, the J call TRBJ2-7; D is possibly TRBD2 (5 bases). The length of the CDR3 is 14 residues. V was pared by 4 bases and J by 5 bases, with 15 bases between. Looked up from germline, CDR1 is SNHLY and CDR2 is FYNNEI. The CDR3 DNA follows: TGTGCCAGCAGTGGTTTGCTTACGGGGAACGAGCAGTACTTC. As protein: CASSGLLTGNEQYF.

This sequence joins TRBV5-1 and TRBJ2-7, with D perhaps matching TRBD2 (6 bases). Germline loops: CDR1 SGHRS, CDR2 YFSETQ. The germline V and J ends were trimmed by 0 bases and 6 bases, with 16 bases remaining between them. The CDR3 is 15 residues long. This chain's CDR3 is CASSLGWGTSLEQYF. In nucleotides, the CDR3 is TGCGCCAGCAGCTTGGGATGGGGGACTTCCCTCGAGCAGTACTTC.

V usage is TRBV6-5 and J usage is TRBJ1-3, with TRBD1 as a possible D gene (6 bases). Per germline, CDR1 MNHEY and CDR2 SVGAGI. V dropped 6 bases and J dropped 2 bases, with 14 bases sitting between them. This CDR3 is built from 15 residues. The CDR3 DNA reads TGTGCCAGCAGCCTCGCCAGGGGAACTGGAAACACCATATATTTT. Translated, it gives CASSLARGTGNTIYF.

The chain uses TRBV12-5 and TRBJ2-1; D not certain. V gave up 7 bases and J gave up 2 bases, with 9 bases separating them. Germline V lookup: CDR1 LGHNT, CDR2 FRNRAP. The CDR3 extends over 13 amino acids. CDR3 bases: TGTGCTAGTGAAAGCGTGGCCTACAATGAGCAGTTCTTC. Translating it yields CASESVAYNEQFF. Full variable domain (rest looked up from reference TRBV12-5 and TRBJ2-1): DARVTQTPRHKVTEMGQEVTMRCQPILGHNTVFWYRQTMMQGLELLAYFRNRAPLDDSGMPKDRFSAEMPDATLATLKIQPSEPRDSAVYFCASESVAYNEQFFGPGTRLTVL.

The gene calls are TRBV5-1 and TRBJ2-3; 8 positions agree with TRBD2. The CDR3 is made up of 15 amino acids. The junction had 6 bases not matched to a gene; V was cut back by 2 bases and J by 4 bases. CDR1 and CDR2 from the germline V gene are SGHRS and YFSETQ. The CDR3 reads CASSFRAGAPDTQYF. CDR3 bases: TGCGCCAGCAGCTTTCGAGCGGGAGCCCCAGATACGCAGTATTTT.

The CDR3 protein is CASRGAGGYNEQFF. DNA for the CDR3: TGTGCCAGCAGGGGAGCGGGGGGGTACAATGAGCAGTTCTTC. V and J are TRBV27 and TRBJ2-1, with 10 bases fitting TRBD2. The CDR3 has 14 residues. Germline lookup yields CDR1 MNHEY and CDR2 SMNVEV (reference sequence). The V and J ends lost 6 bases and 4 bases, in that order; junction bases with no gene match: 3.